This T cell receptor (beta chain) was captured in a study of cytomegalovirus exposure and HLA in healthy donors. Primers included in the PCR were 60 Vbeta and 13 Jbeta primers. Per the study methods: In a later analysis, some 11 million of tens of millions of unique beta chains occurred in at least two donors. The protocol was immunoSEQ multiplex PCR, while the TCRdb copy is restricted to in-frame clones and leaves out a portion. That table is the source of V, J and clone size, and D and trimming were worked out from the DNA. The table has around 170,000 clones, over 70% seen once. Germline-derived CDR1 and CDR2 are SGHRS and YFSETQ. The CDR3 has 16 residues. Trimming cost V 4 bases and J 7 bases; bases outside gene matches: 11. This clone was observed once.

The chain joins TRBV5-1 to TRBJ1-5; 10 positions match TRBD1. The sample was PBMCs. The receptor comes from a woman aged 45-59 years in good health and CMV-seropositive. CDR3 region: CASSPTGTGDGQPQHF. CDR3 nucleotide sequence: TGCGCCAGCAGCCCGACCGGGACAGGGGATGGACAGCCCCAGCATTTT.